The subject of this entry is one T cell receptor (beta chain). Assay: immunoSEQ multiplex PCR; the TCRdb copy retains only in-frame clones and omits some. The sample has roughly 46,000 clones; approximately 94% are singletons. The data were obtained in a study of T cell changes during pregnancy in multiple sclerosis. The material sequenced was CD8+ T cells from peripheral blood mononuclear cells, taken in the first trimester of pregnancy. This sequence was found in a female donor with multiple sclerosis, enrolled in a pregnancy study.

CDR3 DNA sequence: TGTGCCACCATAAGGACAGGGCGAAACACTGAAGCTTTCTTT. Translation: CATIRTGRNTEAFF. The V call is TRBV6-5, the J call TRBJ1-1, with 8 bases matching TRBD1. The CDR3 sequence is 14 residues long. Germline assignment: CDR1 MNHEY and CDR2 SVGAGI. With V trimmed by 10 bases and J by 2 bases, 9 bases remained unmatched.